This T cell receptor beta chain came from a study of CD8 T cells in Susac syndrome. Germline-derived CDR1 and CDR2 are SGHRS and YFSETQ. J lost 4 bases, V lost 5 bases, and 12 bases had no gene match. This CDR3 has 17 amino acids. Reverse transcription of roughly 0.45 to 1 ug RNA was performed with random hexamers. TCRdb re-analysed the immunoSEQ multiplex PCR reads in MiXCR, keeping a single row per CDR3 protein. The table records about 280,000 distinct CDR3 sequences, 70% to 90% of them present only once. The chain couples TRBV5-1 to TRBJ2-2; 9 positions agree with TRBD2. This TCR was sampled from a human donor with multiple sclerosis. The sequencing sample was made of CD8+ T cells from PBMCs. The CDR3 protein is CASSSEREREATGELFF. The CDR3 bases are TGCGCCAGCAGTTCCGAGAGGGAGCGGGAGGCCACCGGGGAGCTGTTTTTT.